This T cell receptor (beta chain) was sequenced in a study of early T cells in non-severe SARS-CoV-2 infection. As for the study in general: Chains stayed unpaired after sequencing of bulk RNA from unsorted whole blood. Study findings and constraints: In VDJdb matching, anti-spike CD8 responses were favored while private and CD4 specificities went missing.

Germline-derived CDR1 and CDR2 are LNHNV and YYDKDF (reference sequence). The CDR3 sequence is 16 residues long. The J segment lost 5 bases and the V segment lost 0 bases, leaving 6 bases of the junction unmatched. As to this clonotype: Antigen specificity is unknown.

Separate cDNA molecules each had unique molecular identifiers attached to them. Via MiXCR, TCRdb re-called the 5' RACE reads, giving one row per CDR3 protein. Counted here are 120,000 or so distinct CDR3 sequences, roughly 12% occurring once; the ten biggest clones make up around 4%. This clonotype was obtained from an adult who was a healthcare worker with PCR-confirmed SARS-CoV-2 infection or an uninfected control (not recorded which). This specimen consisted of whole blood, obtained at baseline. The chain uses TRBV15 and TRBJ2-2; TRBD2 agrees at 7 bases. CDR3 region: CATSRDIGEGTGELFF. In DNA form, the CDR3 reads TGTGCCACCAGCAGAGACATTGGGGAGGGTACCGGGGAGCTGTTTTTT. The variable domain in full, with the rest retrieved from reference TRBV15 and TRBJ2-2, is DAMVIQNPRYQVTQFGKPVTLSCSQTLNHNVMYWYQQKSSQAPKLLFHYYDKDFNNEADTPDNFQSRRPNTSFCFLDIRSPGLGDTAMYLCATSRDIGEGTGELFFGEGSRLTVL.